This T cell receptor (beta chain) was sequenced for a study of OX40 agonist ivuxolimab in advanced cancers. Study-wide context: The study reported partial responses in three patients: one hepatocellular carcinoma, two cutaneous melanoma.

The CDR3 totals 13 residues. Per the germline V gene, CDR1 is MGHRA and CDR2 is YSYEKL. V shed 4 bases and J shed 6 bases, with 9 bases lying between them. Remarks on this clone: The antigen is unknown.

Clones were read by immunoSEQ multiplex PCR, and TCRdb kept only the in-frame ones, dropping some. The profile covers about 53,000 clones, with 88% appearing a single time and 11% taken by the ten largest. Overall study results and limits: Those patients achieving a partial response at 0.1-3.0 mg/kg showed among the lowest clonal expansion.

V gene TRBV4-1 combines with J gene TRBJ1-4; no firm D call. The source is an adult with an advanced solid tumor such as melanoma, head and neck, liver or kidney cancer. Sequenced here: CD4+ or CD8+ T cells sorted from blood, sampled in a trial of the OX40 agonist ivuxolimab. This CDR3 is CASSPIGDEKLFF. As DNA, the CDR3 is TGCGCCAGCAGCCCGATCGGGGATGAAAAACTGTTTTTT.